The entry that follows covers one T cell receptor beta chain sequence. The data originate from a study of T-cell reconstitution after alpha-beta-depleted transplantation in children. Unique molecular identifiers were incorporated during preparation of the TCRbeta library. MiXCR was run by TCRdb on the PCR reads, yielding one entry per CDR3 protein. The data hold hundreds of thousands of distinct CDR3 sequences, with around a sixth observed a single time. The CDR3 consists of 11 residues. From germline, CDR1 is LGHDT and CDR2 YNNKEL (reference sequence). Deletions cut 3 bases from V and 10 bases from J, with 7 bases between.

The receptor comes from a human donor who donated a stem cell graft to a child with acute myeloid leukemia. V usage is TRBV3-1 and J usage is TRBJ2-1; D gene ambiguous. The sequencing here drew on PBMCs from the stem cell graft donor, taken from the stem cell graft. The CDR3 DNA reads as TGTGCCAGCAGCCAGGCTTTGGAGCAGTTCTTC. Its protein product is CASSQALEQFF.